Listed here are 5 T cell receptor beta chains from one sample, sequenced in a study of technical replicates of blood from a few donors. Here immunoSEQ multiplex PCR was the method, and the copy in TCRdb shows in-frame clones only, minus some. The table includes more than 65,000 clones, 80% to 95% detected once. Sequencing was done on a sample of T cells isolated from PBMCs. These receptors all come from a human donor in good health.

The chain has TRBV25-1 and TRBJ2-4; D call uncertain. The CDR3 sequence is 13 residues long. V lost 2 bases and J 0 bases, leaving 2 bases between the germline ends. In germline, CDR1 is MGHDK, CDR2 SYGVNS. The CDR3 DNA is TGTGCCAGCAGTGAACTAGCCAAAAACATTCAGTACTTC. Residues: CASSELAKNIQYF.

The rearrangement links TRBV5-4 to TRBJ1-1; 7 positions match TRBD1. The V segment lost 2 bases and the J segment 1 base; nucleotides outside the gene matches: 2. Germline CDR1 reads SGHNT; CDR2 reads YYREEE (reference sequence). This CDR3 spans 14 amino acids. The DNA of the CDR3 is TGTGCCAGCAGCTTCGGACAGGAGAACACTGAAGCTTTCTTT. Its translation is CASSFGQENTEAFF.

The chain recombines TRBV9 with TRBJ2-6, with 15 bases that match TRBD2. Germline CDR1 reads SGDLS; CDR2 reads YYNGEE. The CDR3 totals 19 residues. Trimming removed 3 bases from V and 0 bases from J; junction bases left unmatched: 4. This CDR3 reads CASSDWTSGRASGANVLTF. CDR3 coding DNA: TGTGCCAGCAGCGATTGGACTAGCGGGAGGGCCTCTGGGGCCAACGTCCTGACTTTC.

J is TRBJ1-1 and V is TRBV7-9, with D perhaps TRBD1 (6 bases). CDR1 and CDR2 (germline): SEHNR, FQNEAQ (reference sequence). The CDR3 totals 15 residues. The V and J ends lost 5 bases and 2 bases respectively, with 15 bases between them. In DNA form, the CDR3 reads TGTGCCAGCAGCCTATCCGGGACACCAAACACTGAAGCTTTCTTT. This encodes CASSLSGTPNTEAFF. The complete variable domain, with remaining parts taken from reference TRBV7-9 and TRBJ1-1, reads DTGVSQNPRHKITKRGQNVTFRCDPISEHNRLYWYRQTLGQGPEFLTYFQNEAQLEKSRLLSDRFSAERPKGSFSTLEIQRTEQGDSAMYLCASSLSGTPNTEAFFGQGTRLTVV.

The chain links TRBV7-9 to TRBJ2-7; D unclear. CDR1 and CDR2 (germline): SEHNR, FQNEAQ (reference sequence). The CDR3 runs to 14 residues. Trimming shortened V by 1 base and J by 1 base, and 8 bases separated the two germline ends. CDR3 in DNA: TGTGCCAGCAGCTTAGGGATGACTTCCTACGAGCAGTACTTC. It codes for CASSLGMTSYEQYF.